This T cell receptor beta chain derives from a study of cytomegalovirus exposure and HLA in healthy donors. The study's findings and limits: In a later analysis, an Asian-associated ancestry cluster reportedly showed fewer N-insertions than the roughly 650-donor mean. In an earlier analysis, about 87% or about 30%: the productive usage of most TCR beta V segments. Equally common other TCR beta chains were less clonally expanded than HLA-associated ones, a later analysis found.

Worth noting for this clone: The antigen remains unidentified.

The study ran its PCR with 60 Vbeta and 13 Jbeta primers. Original processing notes: Later, an analysis found some 80 million unique TCR beta chains, and approximately 10 million of these were shared. Profiling relied on immunoSEQ multiplex PCR, and the TCRdb table lists in-frame clones only, not all of them. V, J and clone size reflect that table, while D and trimming were determined from the DNA. Among 200,000 to 250,000 clones listed, 76% were seen once. CDR3 size: 17 residues. With V trimmed by 0 bases and J by 6 bases, 5 bases remained unmatched. Germline V lookup: CDR1 PRHDT, CDR2 FYEKMQ (reference sequence).

The specimen sequenced was PBMCs. The chain joins TRBV13 to TRBJ2-1, with TRBD2 matching 13 bases. The source is a man aged 18 to 35 in good health and CMV-seronegative. The CDR3 here is CASSLGLRLAGGNEQFF. The CDR3 DNA is TGTGCCAGCAGCTTAGGCCTTAGACTAGCGGGAGGCAATGAGCAGTTCTTC.